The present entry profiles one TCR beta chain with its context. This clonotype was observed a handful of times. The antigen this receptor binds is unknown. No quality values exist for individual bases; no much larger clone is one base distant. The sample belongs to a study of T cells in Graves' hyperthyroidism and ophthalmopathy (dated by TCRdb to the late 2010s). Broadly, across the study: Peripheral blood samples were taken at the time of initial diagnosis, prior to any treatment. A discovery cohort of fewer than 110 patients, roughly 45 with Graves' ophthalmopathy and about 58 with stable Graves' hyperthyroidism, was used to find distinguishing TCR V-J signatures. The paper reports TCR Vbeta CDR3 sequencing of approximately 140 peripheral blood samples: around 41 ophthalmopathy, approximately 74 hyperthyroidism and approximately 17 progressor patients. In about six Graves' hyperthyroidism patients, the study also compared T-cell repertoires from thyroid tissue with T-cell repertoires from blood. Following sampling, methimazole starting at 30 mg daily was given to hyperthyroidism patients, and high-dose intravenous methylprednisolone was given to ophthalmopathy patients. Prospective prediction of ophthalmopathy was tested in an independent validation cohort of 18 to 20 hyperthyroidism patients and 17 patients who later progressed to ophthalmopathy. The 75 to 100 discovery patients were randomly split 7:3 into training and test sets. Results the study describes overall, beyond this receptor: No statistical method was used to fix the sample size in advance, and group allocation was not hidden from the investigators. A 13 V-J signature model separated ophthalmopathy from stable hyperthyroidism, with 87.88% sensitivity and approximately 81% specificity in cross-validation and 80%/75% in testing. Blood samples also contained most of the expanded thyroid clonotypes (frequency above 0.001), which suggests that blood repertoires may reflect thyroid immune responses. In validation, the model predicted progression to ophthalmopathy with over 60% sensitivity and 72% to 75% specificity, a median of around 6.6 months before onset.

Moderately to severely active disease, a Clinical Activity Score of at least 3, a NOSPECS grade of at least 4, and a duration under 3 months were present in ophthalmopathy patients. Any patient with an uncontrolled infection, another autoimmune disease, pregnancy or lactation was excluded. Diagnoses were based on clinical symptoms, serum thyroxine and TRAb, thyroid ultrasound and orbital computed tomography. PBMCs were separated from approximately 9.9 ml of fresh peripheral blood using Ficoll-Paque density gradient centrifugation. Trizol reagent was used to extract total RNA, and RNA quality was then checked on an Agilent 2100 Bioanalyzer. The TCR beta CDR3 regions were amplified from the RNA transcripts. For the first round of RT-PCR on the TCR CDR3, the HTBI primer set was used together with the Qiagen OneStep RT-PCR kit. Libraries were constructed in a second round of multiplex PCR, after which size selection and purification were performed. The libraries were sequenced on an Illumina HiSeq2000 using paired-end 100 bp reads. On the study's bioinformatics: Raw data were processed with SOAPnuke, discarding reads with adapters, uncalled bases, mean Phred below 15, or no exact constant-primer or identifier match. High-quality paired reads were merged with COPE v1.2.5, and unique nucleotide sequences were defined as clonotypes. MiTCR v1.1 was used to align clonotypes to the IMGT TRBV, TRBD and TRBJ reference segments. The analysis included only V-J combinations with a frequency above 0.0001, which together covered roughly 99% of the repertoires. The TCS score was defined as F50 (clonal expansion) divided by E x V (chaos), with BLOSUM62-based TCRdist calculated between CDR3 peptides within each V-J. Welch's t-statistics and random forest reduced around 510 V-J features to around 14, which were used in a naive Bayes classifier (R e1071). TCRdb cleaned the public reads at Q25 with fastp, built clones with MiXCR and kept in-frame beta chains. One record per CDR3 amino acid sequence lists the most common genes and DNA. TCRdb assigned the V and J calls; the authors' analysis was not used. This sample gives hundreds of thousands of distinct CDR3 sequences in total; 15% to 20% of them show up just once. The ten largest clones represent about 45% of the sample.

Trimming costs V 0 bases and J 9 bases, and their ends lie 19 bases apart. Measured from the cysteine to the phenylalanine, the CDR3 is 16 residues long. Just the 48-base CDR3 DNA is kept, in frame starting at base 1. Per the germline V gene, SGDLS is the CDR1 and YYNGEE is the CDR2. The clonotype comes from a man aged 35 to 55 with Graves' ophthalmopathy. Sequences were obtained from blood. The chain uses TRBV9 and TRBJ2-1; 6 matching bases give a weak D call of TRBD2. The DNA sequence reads TGTGCCAGCAGCGTAGTTGGGAGGCCGACCCCAGGTGAGCAGTTCTTC. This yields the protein CASSVVGRPTPGEQFF.